This T cell receptor beta chain was sequenced for a study of cytomegalovirus exposure and HLA in healthy donors (dated by TCRdb to 2017 to 2019). Looking at the study overall: According to an earlier analysis of 450 to 650 of the donors, about 190 million T cells yielded roughly 100 million unique TCR beta sequences and 276 Gb of sequence data. Roughly 5 DR-DQ haplotypes were treated as single units for association and clustering because of strong linkage in the cohort. The study aimed to test whether signatures of past pathogen exposure could be identified by cataloging public T cell receptors. Every discovery cohort repertoire had been produced on one sequencing platform. In a later analysis, previously published TCR beta repertoires from fewer than 750 donors were re-analyzed and high-resolution HLA genotyping was added so that TCR occurrence patterns could be studied. A separate validation cohort of 100 to 150 different subjects was used in addition to the 666-subject first cohort. Donor age, sex, ethnicity and CMV serostatus were compiled together with the repertoire data. HLA typing included class I and class II loci at four-digit resolution. The T cell repertoires of 550 to 850 subjects were profiled by immunosequencing and related to cytomegalovirus serostatus. High-throughput TCR immunosequencing, statistical association of individual TCRs with disease status, and machine learning were combined to predict cytomegalovirus infection status. Genome-wide SNP genotypes for about 65% of the 666 donors were used in a later genetic analysis, which treated that subset as a discovery cohort. The later analysis used no new phenotypic data to find candidate immune exposures, relying instead on TCR beta sequences and their occurrence across donors. Of the approximately 400 genotyped donors, 65% to 90% fell in the genetic ancestry cluster associated with self-reported Caucasian donors. The number of typed donors differed by locus: about 620-640 for A, B, C, DRB1 and DQB1; 522 for DQA1; roughly 600 for DPA1; and approximately 450 for DPB1. About 280 gigabases of sequencing data and 70 million to 100 million unique TCR sequences were included in an early release covering 500 to 750 HLA-typed donors. Among 300 to 500 genotyped donors of the cohort, an average of around 250,000 unique TCR beta nucleotide sequences was sequenced per donor, of which about 19% were non-productive. In an earlier analysis of 500 to 650 of the donors, high-throughput TCR beta sequencing was used to judge whether each TCR beta V gene segment behaved as functional or pseudogenic. General study outcomes and caveats: In the study, around 150 TCR beta chains were listed as associated with cytomegalovirus. Because HLA typing was unavailable for some donors at each locus, only the typed subset was used in association tests. Because counts were too low, 15 to 20 rarely observed V segments, including chromosome 9 orphons, were left out of the earlier analysis of over 550 of the donors. In a later analysis, the rate of TCR association differed among HLA loci, with DRB1 alleles having the most associated TCRs and HLA-C alleles having the fewest. According to a later genetic analysis, donors in an Asian-associated ancestry cluster had fewer N-insertions in productive TCRs than the approximately 670-donor mean. While some public TCRs were present in many individuals, most TCR sequences turned up only very rarely across donors. An association between a missense DCLRE1C variant and V-gene and J-gene trimming of TCR beta chains was found in a later genetic analysis and replicated in an independent cohort. In vitro tests confirmed that a few of the cytomegalovirus-associated TCR beta chains recognize cytomegalovirus antigens. The presence/absence analyses assumed that sequencing depth was roughly uniform across donors, and that assumption may not be true. A later analysis found that most CMV-associated TCR beta chains appeared HLA-restricted, with HLA associations seemingly driven largely by CMV exposure. Strong co-occurrence of HLA alleles, especially DR and DQ, made assigning TCR associations to individual alleles difficult. Linkage disequilibrium might explain the correlated functional status among segregating V segments, but an unknown experimental factor could not be excluded. CMV serostatus was the only immune exposure information available for the cohort. An earlier analysis of approximately 590 of the donors showed that most TCR beta V segments appeared in productive rearrangements either about 90% or about 30% of the time, which broadly matched IMGT annotations. It was suggested by the authors that the approach could potentially be generalized to other disease states and immunological phenotypes. Some IMGT-functional V segments, including TRBV6-2 and TRBV6-3, could not be distinguished by the 87-base-pair reads and were therefore excluded. A further reported finding was that TCR beta sequences accurately predicted the HLA-A and HLA-B alleles for most subjects in the first cohort. Cytomegalovirus status was reported to be diagnosed by the classifier with high specificity and sensitivity in both the original and validation cohorts. A later analysis reported that several top co-occurrence clusters appeared linked to parvovirus B19, influenza, CMV and Epstein-Barr virus. In a later analysis, 16,951 TCR beta sequences were associated with specific HLA alleles at a false discovery rate of 0.05. This cohort had only TCR beta chains sequenced, and the lack of alpha or paired-chain data limited which features could be detected. In a later analysis, HLA-associated TCR beta chains showed more clonal expansion and lower generation probabilities than non-associated chains that were equally common. A cluster of highly shared sequence variants was judged likely to represent a technical artifact of the sequencing pipeline.

The cohort comprised 710 or so healthy bone marrow donors. Cohort members were all nominally healthy when sampled, although unrecorded immune exposures were likely present. The donor tested CMV seronegative and was one of the 352 seronegative cohort members. A peripheral blood sample was provided by each donor, and peripheral blood mononuclear cells were used for TCR beta sequencing. The Qiagen DNeasy Blood Extraction Kit was used to extract genomic DNA from the blood cell samples. Inclusive of the bounding cysteine and phenylalanine, the CDR3 is 14 residues long. Of the read, only the CDR3 DNA is kept; its 42 bases are in frame from base 1. Deletion took 1 base off V and 5 bases off J, with a span of 11 bases between the germline ends. Looking up the germline V gene yields CDR1 MGHRA and CDR2 YSYEKL. The library relied on the immunoSEQ multiplex PCR assay. For the multiplex PCR, a mixture combining 60 forward primers for TCR Vbeta segments and 13 reverse primers for TCR Jbeta segments was used. The CDR3 region of rearranged TCR beta genes was amplified from genomic DNA by a multiplex PCR assay. The Illumina HiSeq System was used to sequence the amplified TCR beta libraries as 87-base-pair reads. In the paper's pipeline: A later analysis counted tens of millions of unique TCR beta chains across the 550 to 700 repertoires, and roughly 10 million of these chains were shared by at least two donors. Raw reads were error-corrected and collapsed into unique sequences by a nearest-neighbor algorithm in which closely related sequences were merged to remove PCR and sequencing errors. Alignment of CDR3 sequences to IMGT reference sequences was used to assign V, D and J gene segments. For a sequence to be retained, a match of at least six nucleotides was required to both a V gene segment and a J gene segment. A rearrangement counted as productive if the CDR3 had no stop codons and remained in frame with V and J, and every other rearrangement counted as non-productive. Following IMGT convention, CDR3 was defined as the stretch from the second conserved V-encoded cysteine up to the conserved J-encoded phenylalanine. The earlier analysis of 500 to 750 of the donors excluded any sequence lacking an unambiguous match to a single V gene segment. An earlier analysis of around 600 of the donors classified V segments as functional when productive rearrangements were above 56.7% and as segregating when the standard deviation between donors was above 5%. A statistical classification framework was developed to diagnose cytomegalovirus status using the catalog of TCR beta chain sequences. A later analysis assigned V and J genes by comparing TCR nucleotide sequences with IMGT/GENE-DB human TR gene sequences. The TCRdist pipeline was used in a later analysis to assign CDR3 sequences and most-parsimonious VDJ recombination scenarios. In a later analysis, each TCR beta chain was defined by its CDR3 amino acid sequence together with its V-gene family, and reads without a unique V-gene family were excluded. To address suspected cross-contamination and a sequencing artifact, a later analysis removed 592 highly shared, low-generation-probability nucleotide sequences. In a later analysis, a clonal expansion index for each public chain was calculated from normalized within-repertoire ranks of inferred template counts. In a later analysis, generation probabilities were computed with a VDJ recombination model fitted to out-of-frame rearrangements, and the resulting probabilities were checked against IGoR. Hypergeometric tests were used in a later analysis to score TCR-TCR, TCR-HLA and TCR-CMV co-occurrence, with a repertoire-size bias correction applied to the TCR pairs. In a later analysis, false discovery rates were estimated by permuting HLA or CMV assignments 20 times. In a later analysis, co-occurring TCRs were grouped using DBSCAN, and TCRdist sequence similarity was added for clustering within HLA-allele-positive subsets. Co-occurrence clustering excluded repertoires with fewer than 30,000 or more than 120,000 public chains, plus five with anomalous nucleotide sharing. The immuneACCESS repertoire file appears here via TCRdb, limited to in-frame rearrangements. These files lack a portion of the clones; in checked studies, under half of the deficit traces to unresolved V genes, and the cause of the others is not known. V and J calls and clone size are those listed in that table; D and trimming were worked out from the DNA. Present in this sample are some 200,000 clones, more than 75% of which were seen just once. Roughly 0.24% of the sample lies in the top ten.

This clone was counted a single time. Its target antigen remains unknown. No much larger clonotype is one base removed from it; base qualities were not supplied. Rearrangement joined TRBV4-1 to TRBJ1-2, with a weak D call of TRBD1 (5 bases match). Sequencing was done on a sample of PBMCs. The receptor comes from a girl under two years old in good health and CMV-seronegative. The DNA sequence is given as TGCGCCAGCAGCCAAGCCCCTTCAGGGTATGGCTACACCTTC. Its amino acids are CASSQAPSGYGYTF.